Shown below are 12 T cell receptor beta chains from a single sample sequenced in a study of monozygotic twins with cystic fibrosis. The table came from immunoSEQ multiplex PCR; TCRdb's copy has only in-frame clones and leaves some out. The data show some 35,000 clones, over 60% seen once. Specimen: blood. All receptors come from a girl under 18 with cystic fibrosis.

This chain joins TRBV5-6 and TRBJ1-5, with a possible D match to TRBD1 (5 bases). Between the trimmed V and J ends, which lost 1 base and 3 bases, there was a span of 14 bases. Germline V gene lookup returns CDR1 SGHDT and CDR2 YYEEEE. This CDR3 spans 16 amino acids. CDR3: CASSLRSGPLNQPQHF. In DNA form, the CDR3 reads TGTGCCAGCAGCTTGCGGTCGGGACCGCTCAATCAGCCCCAGCATTTT. Variable domain in full (rest from reference TRBV5-6 and TRBJ1-5): DAGVTQSPTHLIKTRGQQVTLRCSPKSGHDTVSWYQQALGQGPQFIFQYYEEEERQRGNFPDRFSGHQFPNYSSELNVNALLLGDSALYLCASSLRSGPLNQPQHFGDGTRLSIL.

The rearrangement links TRBV14 to TRBJ1-3; D gene ambiguous. CDR1 SGHDN and CDR2 FVKESK come from the germline V gene. The CDR3 consists of 15 residues. The V gene lost 4 bases and the J gene lost 0 bases, with 10 bases spanning the gap. For the CDR3, the DNA is TGTGCCAGCAGCCTCGCGAGGTCCTCTGGAAACACCATATATTTT. Translated, it gives CASSLARSSGNTIYF.

The CDR3 protein is CASSPSGQAITLPAFF. The CDR3 nucleotides read TGTGCCAGCAGCCCTAGCGGACAGGCCATTACTTTGCCGGCTTTCTTT. The chain is built from TRBV5-4 and TRBJ1-1, with 7 bases aligning to TRBD1. CDR3 length equals 16 residues. Germline assignment: CDR1 SGHNT and CDR2 YYREEE (reference sequence). The V segment lost 4 bases and the J segment 11 bases; nucleotides outside the gene matches: 20.

This clone came up a few times. The genes are TRBV2 and TRBJ2-2, with 13 bases fitting TRBD2. Trimming took 6 bases from V and 3 from J; bases not matched to a gene: 7. The CDR3 is 17 amino acids. Germline lookup yields CDR1 SNHLY and CDR2 FYNNEI. The CDR3 nucleotides read TGTGCCAGCAGACGGACTAGCGGGAGCGCTTACACCGGGGAGCTGTTTTTT. Translated: CASRRTSGSAYTGELFF. The complete variable domain, with remaining parts taken from reference TRBV2 and TRBJ2-2, reads EPEVTQTPSHQVTQMGQEVILRCVPISNHLYFYWYRQILGQKVEFLVSFYNNEISEKSEIFDDQFSVERPDGSNFTLKIRSTKLEDSAMYFCASRRTSGSAYTGELFFGEGSRLTVL.

The V and J genes are TRBV28 and TRBJ2-7, with 10 bases matching TRBD2. Trimming removed 2 bases from V and 6 bases from J; junction bases left unmatched: 7. Germline V gene lookup returns CDR1 MDHEN and CDR2 SYDVKM. CDR3 length equals 15 residues. CDR3 in DNA: TGTGCCAGCAGTTTAGGGACTAGCGAACCTAGCGAGCAGTACTTC. Translation gives CASSLGTSEPSEQYF.

The chain is built from TRBV5-1 and TRBJ2-5, with 9 bases fitting TRBD1. This CDR3 comprises 14 residues. The V gene's germline CDR1 is SGHRS and CDR2 YFSETQ. Germline trimming cut 4 bases from V and 5 bases from J; bases unmatched to any gene: 6. In DNA, the CDR3 is TGCGCCAGCAGCACTGGGACAGGGCGGGAGACCCAGTACTTC. Protein: CASSTGTGRETQYF.

The chain employs TRBV19 and TRBJ1-1; D is uncertain. The V gene lost 0 bases and the J gene lost 11 bases, with 13 bases spanning the gap. Germline V gene sequence: CDR1 LNHDA, CDR2 SQIVND (reference sequence). The CDR3 runs to 13 residues. The CDR3 sequence is CASSIDRGFWAFF. The DNA of the CDR3 is TGTGCCAGTAGTATAGATCGGGGATTTTGGGCTTTCTTT.

The genes are TRBV7-2 and TRBJ2-7; 7 bases agree with TRBD2. Germline CDR1 SGHTA, CDR2 FQGNSA. This CDR3 is built from 16 residues. The ends lost 5 bases at V and 3 bases at J; junction bases unmatched: 13. The DNA for the CDR3 is TGTGCCAGCAGCCCAATCGGTCGGGGGGTAGGCTACGAGCAGTACTTC. Amino acids: CASSPIGRGVGYEQYF.

The V call is TRBV30, the J call TRBJ2-3; D is uncertain. From germline, CDR1 is GTSNPN and CDR2 SVGIG (reference sequence). This CDR3 comprises 15 residues. V dropped 3 bases and J dropped 5 bases, with 18 bases sitting between them. This CDR3 is CAWSRPFSGRDTQYF. The CDR3 region has the DNA TGTGCCTGGAGCCGGCCCTTTTCGGGCCGAGATACGCAGTATTTT.

The chain employs TRBV7-2 and TRBJ2-7; 8 bases match TRBD1. The CDR3 runs 15 residues. The germline gives CDR1 SGHTA, CDR2 FQGNSA. The J segment lost 1 base and the V segment lost 3 bases, leaving 5 bases of the junction unmatched. For the CDR3, the DNA is TGTGCCAGCAGCTTGACAGGGGCCGGATCCTACGAGCAGTACTTC. Translated, it gives CASSLTGAGSYEQYF.

This chain links TRBV5-1 with TRBJ1-1, with D perhaps TRBD1 (5 bases). The CDR3 totals 14 residues. With 0 bases removed from V and 0 bases from J, the gap between germline ends came to 6 bases. The germline V gene encodes CDR1 SGHRS and CDR2 YFSETQ. The CDR3 reads CASSLGGMNTEAFF. DNA of the CDR3: TGCGCCAGCAGCTTGGGGGGGATGAACACTGAAGCTTTCTTT.

V is TRBV10-2 and J is TRBJ2-7; 10 nucleotides match TRBD2. The CDR3 sequence is 14 residues long. Per the germline V gene, CDR1 is WSHSY and CDR2 is SAAADI. V was pared by 2 bases and J by 4 bases, with 2 bases of the junction left unmatched. The DNA of the CDR3 is TGCGCCAGCAGTGAGACACTAGCGGGATACGAGCAGTACGTC. It encodes CASSETLAGYEQYV.